Described below is a single T cell receptor (beta chain) sequence and its context. The antigen remains undetermined. Researchers prepared the TRB cDNA libraries using 5' RACE with UMI labels. TCRdb reanalyzed the 5' RACE reads and collapses them to one entry per CDR3 protein, without DNA. The sample holds just under 65,000 distinct CDR3 sequences. These data originate in a study of CXCR3-negative and CXCR3-positive naive CD8 T cells. Findings and caveats of the study: Similar TRBV-TRBJ usage was seen in naive cells (both CXCR3-negative and CXCR3-positive), but memory cells differed. After cryopreservation, CXCR3 expression dropped partially; most assays used fresh PBMCs. TRB CDR3s were more hydrophobic in CXCR3-positive than in CXCR3-negative naive cells. Naive subsets did not differ in surface CD5, and TRB CDR3 properties served to infer TCR strength.

The sequenced sample consisted of naive CXCR3+ CD8+ T cells from blood. Subset described: CD45RO-CCR7+CD27+CD95- naive CD8+ T cells expressing CXCR3 (TNR3+). The origin of this receptor is a human donor in good health. Some clones in this sample may be carry-over from other donors' samples.

The CDR3 region is CSVAGDSVGTQYF. The chain employs TRBV29-1 and TRBJ2-3; TCRdb returns TRBD2, unconfirmable since there is no DNA. Germline loops: CDR1 SQVTM, CDR2 ANQGSEA. The CDR3 has 13 residues.